This TCR beta chain was retrieved from a study of T cell repertoires in cytomegalovirus infection. TCRdb reprocessed the reads with MiXCR, giving one entry per CDR3 protein. This table holds 130,000 or so distinct CDR3 sequences, about 6.1% found once. The table lists this clonotype with many counts. Its antigen is currently unknown. Notes on the study in general: Public TCR beta family frequency separated CMV-and-HLA carriers, including in an independent cohort.

Trimming removed 2 bases from V and 7 bases from J; junction bases left unmatched: 5. Germline CDR1 reads MNHEY; CDR2 reads SVGEGT. CDR3 length: 14 amino acids. The chain couples TRBV6-2 or TRBV6-3 to TRBJ1-1, with 9 positions matching TRBD1. Material for sequencing was PBMCs. The source is a human donor in good health (CMV status not recorded). Some clones in this sample may be carry-over from other donors' samples. The CDR3 spells CASSYPQDRGEAFF. The CDR3, as DNA: TGTGCCAGCAGTTACCCCCAGGACAGGGGTGAAGCTTTCTTT.